What follows describes a single T cell receptor (beta chain). What it binds is not known. The data belong to a study of PD-L1 blockade in urothelial cancer. Looking at the study overall: Patients' atezolizumab regimen, 1,200 mg intravenously every 3 weeks, began at some point between 2013 and 2015. Regarding the study as a whole: Pretreatment clonality of the blood TCR repertoire below the median was predictive of superior survival. Larger 3-week expansion of tumor-associated blood clones was seen in durable-benefit patients.

The data were produced by immunoSEQ multiplex PCR, yet TCRdb's version contains in-frame clones alone and is incomplete. The sample lists some 100,000 clones; about 89% were seen once. With 4 bases removed from V and 5 bases from J, the gap between germline ends came to 8 bases. CDR1 is SGHAT and CDR2 is FQNNGV in the germline V gene. The CDR3 is made up of 13 amino acids. This rearrangement joins TRBV11-2 to TRBJ2-2, with D possibly matching TRBD2 (6 bases). This specimen consisted of PBMCs, obtained around atezolizumab (anti-PD-L1) treatment. The clonotype originates from a woman over 75 with urothelial cancer. The CDR3 DNA is TGTGCCAGCAGCTCTGCGGGGACCGGGGAGCTGTTTTTT. Residues: CASSSAGTGELFF.